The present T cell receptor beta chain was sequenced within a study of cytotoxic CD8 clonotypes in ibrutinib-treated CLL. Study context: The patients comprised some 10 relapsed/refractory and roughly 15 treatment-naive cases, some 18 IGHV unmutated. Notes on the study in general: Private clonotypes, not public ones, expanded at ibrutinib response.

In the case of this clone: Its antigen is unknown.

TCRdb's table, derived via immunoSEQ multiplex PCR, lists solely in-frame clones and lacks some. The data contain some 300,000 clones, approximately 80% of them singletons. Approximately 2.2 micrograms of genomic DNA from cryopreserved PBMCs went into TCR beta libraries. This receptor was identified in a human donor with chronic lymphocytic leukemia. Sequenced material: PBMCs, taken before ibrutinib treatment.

The CDR3 spells CASSYSRDIQPQHF. The CDR3 DNA is TGTGCCAGCAGTTACTCGCGGGACATTCAGCCCCAGCATTTT. This sequence joins TRBV6-5 and TRBJ1-5, with D perhaps TRBD1 (6 bases). This CDR3 is 14 amino acids long. The V gene's germline CDR1 is MNHEY and CDR2 SVGAGI. Trimming took off 0 bases at V and 6 bases at J, with 9 bases between the two ends.